This T cell receptor beta chain was recorded in a study of T cells in Graves' hyperthyroidism and ophthalmopathy. General study findings and limits: Ophthalmopathy prediction by the model preceded onset by a median about 6 months.

Clinicians diagnosed patients from clinical symptoms, serum thyroxine and TRAb, thyroid ultrasound and orbital computed tomography. The V gene's germline CDR1 is MRHNA and CDR2 SNTAGT. Trimming cost V 3 bases and J 4 bases, with 11 bases left between them. The CDR3 is 14 residues long. Researchers took RNA transcripts and amplified the TCR beta CDR3 regions from them. A set of HTBI primers served as the primers for a first-round RT-PCR of the TCR CDR3. TCRdb re-analysed the multiplex PCR reads in MiXCR, keeping a single row per CDR3 protein. The table records 250,000 to 300,000 distinct CDR3 sequences, 12% to 15% of them present only once. Points on this clonotype: Its specificity is not known.

The sequence came from a woman in her forties with Graves' hyperthyroidism. Input material: blood. The V call is TRBV6-4, the J call TRBJ2-3, with TRBD2 as a possible D gene (6 bases). CDR3 sequence: CASSEDRGADTQYF. CDR3 coding DNA: TGTGCCAGCAGTGAGGACCGCGGGGCAGATACGCAGTATTTT.